The TCR beta chain described here comes from a study of cytomegalovirus exposure and HLA in healthy donors (dated by TCRdb to the late 2010s). About the study as a whole: The 700 or so repertoires of the first cohort and the 120 or so validation repertoires were produced on the same platform, according to a later analysis. The study aimed to test whether signatures of past pathogen exposure could be identified by cataloging public T cell receptors. To predict cytomegalovirus infection status, the study brought together high-throughput TCR immunosequencing, statistical association of individual TCRs with disease status, and machine learning. In addition to the first cohort of 666 subjects, a separate validation cohort of 130 or so different subjects was used.

This clone has only one observation. It has no known antigen specificity. No base quality values were provided; no much bigger clone lies one nucleotide off. The library was built by means of the immunoSEQ multiplex PCR assay. The authors processed their data as follows. To diagnose cytomegalovirus status from the catalog of TCR beta chain sequences, a statistical classification framework was built. The table was pulled from immuneACCESS by TCRdb, which kept in-frame rearrangements only. Such tables lose some clones; where checked, under half of the loss comes from unresolved V genes, and the rest has no known cause. The V and J calls and clone size were taken over from that table, and D and trimming were inferred from the DNA. The sample table shows about 120,000 clones, and about 88% are seen once. About 4.3% of the sample is taken by the ten largest. Per the germline V gene, MDHEN is the CDR1 and SYDVKM is the CDR2. V has 6 bases trimmed and J has 4 bases trimmed; junction bases matching no gene number 3. The CDR3 runs 13 residues from the cysteine to the phenylalanine. The only DNA kept is the CDR3, 39 bases in frame from the first base.

Separate from the approximately 700-subject first cohort, the validation cohort of 90 to 150 subjects was the group to which the donors belonged. Study-wide conclusions, independent of this receptor: Subsequent analysis determined that TCRs grouped into clusters in the first cohort also showed a tendency toward co-occurrence across the roughly 120 validation repertoires, and about 93% of cluster scores exceeded 0. The authors suggested that the approach could potentially be generalized to other disease states and immunological phenotypes. All 130 or so repertoires were used to score co-occurrence in the validation cohort in a later analysis, because that analysis had no HLA typing for the cohort. The classifier was reported to diagnose cytomegalovirus status with high specificity and sensitivity in both the original cohort and the validation cohort. In vitro tests confirmed that a few of the cytomegalovirus-associated TCR beta chains recognize cytomegalovirus antigens. While some public TCRs were present in many individuals, most TCR sequences turned up only very rarely across donors. A total of around 150 TCR beta chains were listed by the study as associated with cytomegalovirus.

The sample comprised PBMCs. The sequence was obtained from a man aged 18 to 30 in good health and CMV-seropositive. The rearranged segments are TRBV28 and TRBJ1-2, with 9 bases matching TRBD1. CDR3 reads: CASRMTGGYGYTF. The nucleotide sequence is TGTGCCAGCAGAATGACAGGGGGCTATGGCTACACCTTC.